One sample yielded the 11 T cell receptor beta chains listed below, sequenced in a study of shared clonotypes between healthy human individuals. Data came from immunoSEQ multiplex PCR; TCRdb stores just in-frame clones and leaves some out. The table lists more than 550,000 clones, 90% of them singletons. The sample comprised memory CD8+ T cells from PBMCs. Subset indicated: CD45RO+ cells pooled with CCR7-negative TemRA cells. All receptors come from a man aged 18 to 35 in good health. Some clones in this sample may be carry-over from other donors' samples.

This clone came up once. The CDR3, as DNA: TGTGCCAGCAGTATTTTCATTTCTAGCACAGATACGCAGTATTTT. Amino acids: CASSIFISSTDTQYF. V and J are TRBV27 and TRBJ2-3; the D is unclear. The CDR3 spans 15 residues. Germline lookup yields CDR1 MNHEY and CDR2 SMNVEV (reference sequence). Trimming took 5 bases from V and 0 from J, leaving 12 bases between them.

With respect to this clone: The same CDR3 also results from other DNA sequences found in this sample. The chain combines TRBV27 with TRBJ2-7, with D possibly TRBD1 on 5 matching bases. Deletions cut 5 bases from V and 3 bases from J, with 11 bases between. The CDR3 loop spans 13 amino acids. Germline CDR1 reads MNHEY; CDR2 reads SMNVEV (reference sequence). CDR3 DNA: TGTGCCAGCAGTCCCCGACAGAGCTACGAGCAGTACTTC. It is translated as CASSPRQSYEQYF.

The V call is TRBV15, the J call TRBJ2-7, with TRBD1 matching 8 bases. CDR3 length: 15 residues. V lost 3 bases and J lost 4; bases outside the gene matches: 8. The V gene's germline CDR1 is LNHNV and CDR2 YYDKDF (reference sequence). The CDR3 DNA reads as TGTGCCACCAGCAGCAAAAGGGACAGGCAATACGAGCAGTACTTC. It codes for CATSSKRDRQYEQYF. Looking up the rest from reference TRBV15 and TRBJ2-7 gives the full variable domain: DAMVIQNPRYQVTQFGKPVTLSCSQTLNHNVMYWYQQKSSQAPKLLFHYYDKDFNNEADTPDNFQSRRPNTSFCFLDIRSPGLGDTAMYLCATSSKRDRQYEQYFGPGTRLTVT.

The chain carries TRBV7-8 and TRBJ1-5; 9 nucleotides agree with TRBD1. This CDR3 is 16 amino acids long. V was clipped by 5 bases and J by 3 bases; unmatched bases: 8. Germline CDR1 reads SGHVS; CDR2 reads FQNEAQ. The DNA for the CDR3 is TGTGCCAGCAGCCCAAGACAGGGGGACTCCAATCAGCCCCAGCATTTT. Translation gives CASSPRQGDSNQPQHF.

The J gene is TRBJ2-1, the V gene TRBV7-8; D is possibly TRBD2 (6 bases). Germline CDR1 SGHVS, CDR2 FQNEAQ. V lost 3 bases and J lost 2, with 23 bases in between. The length of the CDR3 is 19 residues. The DNA for the CDR3 is TGTGCCAGCAGCTTGGGGGGATTTGGCGGGAAAGGAGCCTACAATGAGCAGTTCTTC. Protein product: CASSLGGFGGKGAYNEQFF.

A word on this clone: A far bigger clonotype differs at one base, so this is likely a read error. Other DNA sequences in this specimen translate into the identical CDR3. V gene TRBV11-2 combines with J gene TRBJ2-3; D call uncertain. V shed 8 bases and J shed 7 bases, with 13 bases lying between them. Germline loops: CDR1 SGHAT, CDR2 FQNNGV. This CDR3 comprises 12 residues. CDR3 bases: TGTGCCAGCGGCGCTGTGCGGAATACGCAGTATTTT. Its protein product is CASGAVRNTQYF.

This chain uses TRBV7-8 with TRBJ1-4; tentatively, D is TRBD1 (5 bases). This CDR3 contains 14 residues. Trimming shortened V by 5 bases and J by 2 bases, and 9 bases separated the two germline ends. In germline, CDR1 is SGHVS, CDR2 FQNEAQ. The CDR3 DNA reads as TGTGCCAGCAGCCAGGGACGGACTAATGAAAAACTGTTTTTT. This encodes CASSQGRTNEKLFF.

The chain employs TRBV5-1 and TRBJ1-1; a possible D gene is TRBD1 (5 bases). Trimming shortened V by 6 bases and J by 0 bases, and 12 bases separated the two germline ends. The CDR3 is 14 residues long. Germline loops: CDR1 SGHRS, CDR2 YFSETQ. CDR3 in DNA: TGCGCCAGCACCATGGCAGGGCTGAACACTGAAGCTTTCTTT. This translates into CASTMAGLNTEAFF.

The rearrangement links TRBV5-4 to TRBJ2-2; TRBD1 aligns across 8 bases. The V gene end was trimmed by 3 bases and the J gene end by 1 base; junction bases not matched to a gene: 5. CDR3 length equals 16 residues. Germline V CDR1 and CDR2: SGHNT, YYREEE (reference sequence). CDR3 sequence: CASSSTGTGNTGELFF. The CDR3 bases are TGTGCCAGCAGCTCGACCGGGACAGGGAACACCGGGGAGCTGTTTTTT.

The chain is built from TRBV5-4 and TRBJ2-1, with 7 bases identical to TRBD2. Germline CDR1 SGHNT, CDR2 YYREEE (reference sequence). V was clipped by 0 bases and J by 6 bases; unmatched bases: 9. The CDR3 spans 16 residues. CDR3 nucleotide sequence: TGTGCCAGCAGCTTGGGAGTGGCGGGAGTTCGCAATGAGCAGTTCTTC. It encodes CASSLGVAGVRNEQFF.

The chain has TRBV10-1 and TRBJ2-7; 10 nucleotides match TRBD1. V lost 4 bases, J lost 5 bases, and 8 bases stayed unmatched. The CDR3 sequence is 15 residues long. CDR1 is WNHNN and CDR2 is SYGVQD in the germline V gene (reference sequence). CDR3 bases: TGCGCCAGCAGTGGGGCGACAGGGGGCCTAGACGAGCAGTACTTC. Its protein product is CASSGATGGLDEQYF.